Each of the 9 T cell receptor beta chains below was sequenced from the same sample in a study of Ad26.COV2.S vaccination and SARS-CoV-2 variants. Noted treatment: roughly 20 received Ad26.COV2.S at low or high dose, single or two shots; 5 received placebo; per-sample allocation not given. Each sample was drawn 63 days after the first injection (of vaccine or placebo). Assay used: immunoSEQ multiplex PCR; TCRdb lists only in-frame clones, some missing. The sample contains a few hundred thousand clones, more than 75% of which appear only once. The input for sequencing was peripheral blood, taken in a trial of Ad26.COV2.S vaccine versus placebo. Every receptor here comes from a person aged 18-65 years who received the Ad26.COV2.S COVID-19 vaccine or a placebo.

This rearrangement joins TRBV29-1 to TRBJ2-1; the match to TRBD1 covers 9 bases. Trimming at V came to 6 bases and at J to 6 bases, leaving 9 bases not matched to a gene. This CDR3 contains 14 residues. CDR1 and CDR2 (germline): SQVTM, ANQGSEA. Written as DNA, the CDR3 is TGCAGCGTAGGGGGACAGGGAACTATCAATGAGCAGTTCTTC. Encoded protein: CSVGGQGTINEQFF.

V gene TRBV6-5 combines with J gene TRBJ1-2; 10 bases line up with TRBD1. The CDR3 extends over 14 amino acids. Germline V lookup: CDR1 MNHEY, CDR2 SVGAGI. Trimming removed 5 bases from V and 4 bases from J; junction bases left unmatched: 4. This CDR3 reads CASSNRDRGYGYTF. CDR3 coding DNA: TGTGCCAGCAGTAACCGGGACAGGGGCTATGGCTACACCTTC.

A single count supports this clone. This chain links TRBV27 with TRBJ2-2; D gene ambiguous. The CDR3 has 14 amino acids. The V gene's germline CDR1 is MNHEY and CDR2 SMNVEV (reference sequence). Between the trimmed V and J ends, which lost 4 bases and 2 bases, there was a span of 8 bases. The CDR3 DNA reads TGTGCCAGCAGTTCCGGTACTAACACCGGGGAGCTGTTTTTT. As protein: CASSSGTNTGELFF.

This chain connects TRBV19 to TRBJ1-1; D is perhaps TRBD1 (5 bases). This CDR3 has 13 amino acids. The V and J ends lost 5 bases and 4 bases respectively, with 11 bases between them. Per the germline V gene, CDR1 is LNHDA and CDR2 is SQIVND (reference sequence). CDR3 in DNA: TGTGCCAGTAGTGATCGGGGGAGCACTGAAGCTTTCTTT. The encoded protein is CASSDRGSTEAFF.

This clone has just one count. This rearrangement joins TRBV21-1 to TRBJ1-4; TRBD1 is taken as the D call from the table, unchecked against the DNA. TRBV21-1 is termed a pseudogene. The CDR3 loop spans 16 amino acids. CDR3 sequence reads: CASSKRRGSTNEKLFF. The CDR3 DNA reads as TGTGCCAGCAGCAAACGCAGGGGGTCAACTAATGAAAAACTGTTTTTT.

The chain carries TRBV5-6 and TRBJ2-7; no firm D call. The CDR3 is 12 amino acids. From germline, CDR1 is SGHDT and CDR2 YYEEEE. The V gene lost 1 base and the J gene lost 6 bases, with 8 bases spanning the gap. CDR3 bases: TGTGCCAGCAGCTTGTCCGAGCGCGAGCAGTACTTC. This encodes CASSLSEREQYF.

V is TRBV27 and J is TRBJ2-7, with D possibly matching TRBD1 (5 bases). Trimming removed 5 bases at V and 3 bases at J, with 20 bases between. Germline loops: CDR1 MNHEY, CDR2 SMNVEV (reference sequence). There are 16 residues in the CDR3. The CDR3 is CASSHLFRGGDYEQYF. DNA for the CDR3: TGTGCCAGCAGTCACCTATTTAGGGGCGGAGACTACGAGCAGTACTTC.

The V call is TRBV6-2 or TRBV6-3, the J call TRBJ1-1; 7 nucleotides agree with TRBD1. V shed 2 bases and J 5 bases; nucleotides not matched to a gene: 5. Germline V gives CDR1 MNHEY, CDR2 SVGEGT. The CDR3 has 14 amino acids. The CDR3 sequence is CASSYGRGWTEAFF. DNA for the CDR3: TGTGCCAGCAGTTACGGCAGGGGGTGGACTGAAGCTTTCTTT.

This chain uses TRBV27 with TRBJ1-2, with 10 bases identical to TRBD1. This CDR3 is built from 16 residues. The germline V gene has CDR1 MNHEY and CDR2 SMNVEV (reference sequence). Trimming at V came to 0 bases and at J to 2 bases, leaving 3 bases not matched to a gene. CDR3 residues: CASSLSWTGGNYGYTF. The CDR3 DNA reads as TGTGCCAGCAGTTTATCCTGGACAGGGGGAAACTATGGCTACACCTTC.